The entry below gives a single TCR beta chain sequence along with its context. Its antigen is unidentified. Only in-frame clones appear in the TCRdb table, and some are missing; sequencing was by immunoSEQ multiplex PCR. The sample contains 35,000 to 45,000 clones, roughly nine tenths of which appear only once. This record comes from a study of a mutant IDH1 vaccine in newly diagnosed glioma. Study summary: Patients were started on vaccination 4-6 weeks after radiotherapy alone, or with temozolomide cycles. Treated patients comprised about 60% males and roughly 40% females, mean age roughly 44 years. Standard pretreatment was either radiotherapy, temozolomide, or, for most, radiochemotherapy with temozolomide. Overall study results and limits: Vaccination elicited immune responses in 93.3% of patients.

Time point reported: week 5, during vaccination. Doses comprised 300 ug of mutant IDH1 20-mer peptide each, plus topical imiquimod. Sequencing was performed on PBMCs, taken from a glioma patient whose treatment included an IDH1 peptide vaccine. The source of this sequence is a man aged 45-65 years with glioma.

CDR3 loop: CASSLGRITDTQYF. In nucleotides, the CDR3 is TGCGCCAGCAGCTTAGGGCGAATCACAGATACGCAGTATTTT. J is TRBJ2-3 and V is TRBV5-1; D ambiguous. The CDR3 contains 14 residues. The ends were cut back, 2 bases at V and 2 bases at J, with 9 bases in the middle. Germline V lookup: CDR1 SGHRS, CDR2 YFSETQ.